This T cell receptor (beta chain) was sequenced in a study of cytomegalovirus exposure and HLA in healthy donors. Primers for the PCR totalled 60 Vbeta and 13 Jbeta. Clones were sequenced by immunoSEQ multiplex PCR, and TCRdb holds only the in-frame ones, with some missing. Found here are 95,000 to 150,000 clones, over 50% of them singletons; the top ten hold approximately 8%. The CDR3 has 15 amino acids. The germline V and J ends were trimmed by 0 bases and 0 bases, with 10 bases remaining between them. Per germline, CDR1 SGDLS and CDR2 YYNGEE. The chain couples TRBV9 to TRBJ2-7; D is perhaps TRBD1 (5 bases). The receptor's source is a middle-aged woman in good health and CMV-seropositive. Material for sequencing was PBMCs. The CDR3 DNA sequence: TGTGCCAGCAGCGTAGCTACAGGTAGCTCCTACGAGCAGTACTTC. Its translation: CASSVATGSSYEQYF.